This TCR beta chain is from a study of T cells of healthy individuals. TCRdb independently ran MiXCR on the 5' RACE reads; one entry per CDR3 protein. The table has approximately 89,000 distinct CDR3 sequences, approximately 4.8% seen once; the top ten hold 7.5%. The CDR3 length is 15 residues. CDR1 is SEHNR and CDR2 is FQNEAQ in the germline V gene (reference sequence). Trimming removed 3 bases from V and 2 bases from J, with 11 bases in between. This clonotype showed up many times. This chain links TRBV7-9 with TRBJ2-1; D is unresolved. This clonotype originated in a female donor in good health. CDR3 nucleotides: TGTGCCAGCAGCTTTTCGGCCCCTGCCTACAATGAGCAGTTCTTC. It codes for CASSFSAPAYNEQFF. Variable domain in full (rest from reference TRBV7-9 and TRBJ2-1): DTGVSQNPRHKITKRGQNVTFRCDPISEHNRLYWYRQTLGQGPEFLTYFQNEAQLEKSRLLSDRFSAERPKGSFSTLEIQRTEQGDSAMYLCASSFSAPAYNEQFFGPGTRLTVL.